These 24 T cell receptor beta chains originate from one sample sequenced in a study of cytomegalovirus exposure and HLA in healthy donors. Researchers ran the PCR with 60 Vbeta and 13 Jbeta primers. Only in-frame clones appear in the TCRdb table, and some are missing; sequencing was by immunoSEQ multiplex PCR. The data show roughly 180,000 clones, roughly 80% seen once. Sequenced: PBMCs. Receptors were obtained from a male donor in good health and CMV-seronegative.

The chain couples TRBV6-1 to TRBJ1-2; 7 bases agree with TRBD1. The CDR3 contains 15 residues. Germline V gene data show CDR1 as MNHNS and CDR2 as SASEGT. With 7 bases clipped from V and 3 bases from J, the junction kept 11 bases outside the gene matches. CDR3 in amino acids: CASILTTGSHYGYTF. Here the CDR3 DNA reads TGTGCCAGCATCTTAACGACAGGGTCCCACTATGGCTACACCTTC.

This clone was counted a few times. The rearrangement joins TRBV28 to TRBJ1-1; 7 bases are a match to TRBD1. The CDR3 is made up of 13 amino acids. The V gene's germline CDR1 is MDHEN and CDR2 SYDVKM. V was pared by 7 bases and J by 4 bases, with 6 bases of the junction left unmatched. The CDR3 nucleotides read TGTGCCAGCAAGGAGGGGGCGAGCACTGAAGCTTTCTTT. It translates to CASKEGASTEAFF.

This rearrangement joins TRBV10-3 to TRBJ2-7; 7 nucleotides agree with TRBD1. Germline V gene data show CDR1 as ENHRY and CDR2 as SYGVKD. V lost 6 bases to trimming and J lost 6 bases; unmatched junction nucleotides: 8. This CDR3 has 13 amino acids. The CDR3 loop reads CAISRDRTLEQYF. The DNA of the CDR3 is TGTGCCATCAGCCGGGACAGAACCCTCGAGCAGTACTTC.

The rearrangement uses TRBV5-5 and TRBJ2-2; D is perhaps TRBD2 (5 bases). V was shortened by 4 bases and J by 1 base, with 8 bases between the two germline ends. CDR1 SGHKS and CDR2 YYEKEE come from the germline V gene (reference sequence). This CDR3 contains 14 residues. The CDR3, as DNA: TGTGCCAGCAGCGGAGGACGGAACACCGGGGAGCTGTTTTTT. The encoded protein is CASSGGRNTGELFF.

The V gene is TRBV2, the J gene TRBJ2-7, with D maybe TRBD1 (7 bases). The CDR3 contains 13 residues. In germline, CDR1 is SNHLY, CDR2 FYNNEI. Trimming took 3 bases from V and 6 from J, leaving 12 bases between them. In nucleotides, the CDR3 is TGTGCCAGCAGTGAGCAGGGGGGTTCCGAGCAGTACTTC. This encodes CASSEQGGSEQYF. Filled out from reference TRBV2 and TRBJ2-7, the complete variable domain reads EPEVTQTPSHQVTQMGQEVILRCVPISNHLYFYWYRQILGQKVEFLVSFYNNEISEKSEIFDDQFSVERPDGSNFTLKIRSTKLEDSAMYFCASSEQGGSEQYFGPGTRLTVT.

In this sample, this clone turned up a few times. The V call is TRBV4-2, the J call TRBJ2-3, with TRBD2 identical over 9 bases. This CDR3 contains 19 residues. The V segment lost 0 bases and the J segment 0 bases; nucleotides outside the gene matches: 10. In germline, CDR1 is LGHNA, CDR2 YNFKEQ. Here the CDR3 DNA reads TGTGCCAGCAGCCAAGACCCAGCGGGAGGTGTGATTAGCACAGATACGCAGTATTTT. This translates into CASSQDPAGGVISTDTQYF.

The chain has TRBV9 and TRBJ2-5; 13 bases map to TRBD2. Germline V gene data show CDR1 as SGDLS and CDR2 as YYNGEE. The CDR3 sequence is 15 residues long. V was clipped by 3 bases and J by 5 bases; unmatched bases: 4. DNA for the CDR3: TGTGCCAGCAGCGCCACTAGCGGGAGGGGGGAGACCCAGTACTTC. This codes for CASSATSGRGETQYF.

This clone has a handful of counts. The rearrangement joins TRBV28 to TRBJ1-1; D may be TRBD1 (5 bases). The ends were cut back, 2 bases at V and 4 bases at J, with 11 bases in the middle. Per germline, CDR1 MDHEN and CDR2 SYDVKM. The CDR3 has 14 residues. CDR3 sequence (DNA): TGTGCCAGCAGTTTACGCCAGGGAATCACTGAAGCTTTCTTT. This translates into CASSLRQGITEAFF.

The CDR3 region is CASSLLGGGYNEQFF. The CDR3, as DNA: TGTGCCAGCAGTTTATTAGGGGGTGGCTACAATGAGCAGTTCTTC. The genes are TRBV28 and TRBJ2-1; perhaps TRBD1 as D (6 bases). This CDR3 comprises 15 residues. CDR1 and CDR2 (germline): MDHEN, SYDVKM. Trimming took 1 base from V and 3 from J, leaving 10 bases between them. The complete variable domain, with remaining parts taken from reference TRBV28 and TRBJ2-1, reads DVKVTQSSRYLVKRTGEKVFLECVQDMDHENMFWYRQDPGLGLRLIYFSYDVKMKEKGDIPEGYSVSREKKERFSLILESASTNQTSMYLCASSLLGGGYNEQFFGPGTRLTVL.

This rearrangement joins TRBV19 to TRBJ1-2; D perhaps matches TRBD1 (5 bases). The germline V gene encodes CDR1 LNHDA and CDR2 SQIVND (reference sequence). The ends were cut back, 6 bases at V and 5 bases at J, with 16 bases in the middle. CDR3 size: 14 residues. The CDR3 DNA reads as TGTGCCAGTAGCCTGTTGACAGATTCTTATGGCTACACCTTC. This encodes CASSLLTDSYGYTF.

About this clone itself: One junction end does not reproduce the germline sequence, and a read error may be involved. V is TRBV4-1 and J is TRBJ2-3; TRBD1 aligns across 7 bases. The CDR3 sequence is 14 residues long. Per germline, CDR1 MGHRA and CDR2 YSYEKL. This CDR3 reads CASSQGMWTGTQYF. The DNA for the CDR3 is TGCGCCAGCAGCCAAGGGATGTGGACAGGTACGCAGTATTTT.

The CDR3 bases are TGTGCCAGCAGCTTGGCAGGGGAGGGCACTGAAGCTTTCTTT. This encodes CASSLAGEGTEAFF. This chain links TRBV7-8 with TRBJ1-1, with D possibly being TRBD1 (6 bases). Trimming left V 3 bases short and J 4 bases short, with 12 bases between. Per germline, CDR1 SGHVS and CDR2 FQNEAQ. The CDR3 sequence is 14 residues long.

This clone showed up just a few times. The chain employs TRBV5-6 and TRBJ2-7; 10 bases are shared with TRBD1. After removal of 6 bases from V and 3 bases from J, the junction contained 6 bases not matched to a gene. This CDR3 is 14 amino acids long. CDR1 and CDR2 (germline): SGHDT, YYEEEE. The CDR3 reads CASTWTGGIYEQYF. The CDR3 DNA reads TGTGCCAGCACCTGGACAGGGGGTATCTACGAGCAGTACTTC. The complete variable domain, with remaining parts taken from reference TRBV5-6 and TRBJ2-7, reads DAGVTQSPTHLIKTRGQQVTLRCSPKSGHDTVSWYQQALGQGPQFIFQYYEEEERQRGNFPDRFSGHQFPNYSSELNVNALLLGDSALYLCASTWTGGIYEQYFGPGTRLTVT.

The gene calls are TRBV6-5 and TRBJ1-1, with D possibly matching TRBD1 (5 bases). The CDR3 runs to 13 residues. Trimming shortened V by 4 bases and J by 7 bases, and 13 bases separated the two germline ends. Germline V CDR1 and CDR2: MNHEY, SVGAGI. CDR3 sequence (DNA): TGTGCCAGCAGTTGGCCAGGTCAGGGTGAAGCTTTCTTT. Translation: CASSWPGQGEAFF.

The chain joins TRBV28 to TRBJ1-4; D is uncertain. V was pared by 6 bases and J by 4 bases, with 15 bases between. Germline CDR1 and CDR2: MDHEN and SYDVKM. This CDR3 is built from 15 residues. This CDR3 is CASSATPGGNEKLFF. The CDR3 DNA reads as TGTGCCAGCAGCGCCACCCCGGGTGGTAATGAAAAACTGTTTTTT. Full variable domain (rest looked up from reference TRBV28 and TRBJ1-4): DVKVTQSSRYLVKRTGEKVFLECVQDMDHENMFWYRQDPGLGLRLIYFSYDVKMKEKGDIPEGYSVSREKKERFSLILESASTNQTSMYLCASSATPGGNEKLFFGSGTQLSVL.

J is TRBJ1-2 and V is TRBV5-1; D not certain. V lost 0 bases to trimming and J lost 3 bases, with 6 bases between them. The CDR3 sequence is 13 residues long. CDR1 and CDR2 from the germline V gene are SGHRS and YFSETQ. The CDR3 reads CASSLDGDYGYTF. The CDR3 nucleotides are TGCGCCAGCAGCTTGGACGGAGACTATGGCTACACCTTC.

The V gene is TRBV2, the J gene TRBJ1-1; perhaps TRBD1 as D (5 bases). The CDR3 runs to 17 residues. V lost 4 bases and J 0 bases, leaving 18 bases between the germline ends. Germline CDR1 reads SNHLY; CDR2 reads FYNNEI. CDR3 in DNA: TGTGCCAGCAGTGGGGGTCAGGGAAGGCTGATGAACACTGAAGCTTTCTTT. This translates into CASSGGQGRLMNTEAFF. Full variable domain (remainder filled in from reference TRBV2 and TRBJ1-1): EPEVTQTPSHQVTQMGQEVILRCVPISNHLYFYWYRQILGQKVEFLVSFYNNEISEKSEIFDDQFSVERPDGSNFTLKIRSTKLEDSAMYFCASSGGQGRLMNTEAFFGQGTRLTVV.

V usage is TRBV28 and J usage is TRBJ2-7, with D possibly TRBD1 on 6 matching bases. Trimming removed 4 bases from V and 4 bases from J, with 14 bases in between. The CDR3 sequence is 14 residues long. Per germline, CDR1 MDHEN and CDR2 SYDVKM. The CDR3 DNA sequence: TGTGCCAGCAGTTCGAACAGGGTTAGGTACGAGCAGTACTTC. Translation gives CASSSNRVRYEQYF.

A remark on this clone: A read error may account for a junction end that differs from germline. This CDR3 is CASSLATDYEQYF. The CDR3 DNA reads TGTGCTAGCAGCTTAGCCACAGACTACGAGCAGTACTTC. The V gene is TRBV7-7, the J gene TRBJ2-7; D remains unclear. The CDR3 contains 13 residues. In germline, CDR1 is SSHAT, CDR2 FNYEAQ (reference sequence).

This chain connects TRBV7-2 to TRBJ1-6; TRBD1 matches 9 bases. The CDR3 loop spans 15 amino acids. With 3 bases clipped from V and 5 bases from J, the junction kept 2 bases outside the gene matches. In germline, CDR1 is SGHTA, CDR2 FQGNSA. The CDR3 bases are TGTGCCAGCAGCTTCGGGACAGGGCATAATTCACCCCTCCACTTT. As protein: CASSFGTGHNSPLHF.

The rearrangement uses TRBV5-1 and TRBJ2-7; 9 positions match TRBD1. The germline CDR1 and CDR2 sequences are SGHRS and YFSETQ. V dropped 0 bases and J dropped 4; count of bases not matched to a gene: 5. The CDR3 sequence is 15 residues long. This CDR3 reads CASSLEGTGFYEQYF. The CDR3 DNA sequence: TGCGCCAGCAGCTTGGAGGGGACAGGGTTTTACGAGCAGTACTTC.

This clone occurred once. The genes are TRBV19 and TRBJ1-2; 10 nucleotides line up with TRBD1. V dropped 4 bases and J dropped 4; count of bases not matched to a gene: 6. Germline V CDR1 and CDR2: LNHDA, SQIVND (reference sequence). This CDR3 is built from 15 residues. The CDR3 here is CASSTPGTGVYGYTF. DNA of the CDR3: TGTGCCAGTAGTACCCCCGGGACAGGGGTCTATGGCTACACCTTC.

The CDR3 region has the DNA TGTGCCAGCAGCCAACAGCAGCACGACAGTAACTATGGCTACACCTTC. This translates into CASSQQQHDSNYGYTF. The genes are TRBV4-2 and TRBJ1-2; a possible D gene is TRBD1 (5 bases). This CDR3 region has 16 residues. Trimming pared 2 bases from V and 1 base from J, leaving 14 bases between. Per the germline V gene, CDR1 is LGHNA and CDR2 is YNFKEQ.

This chain joins TRBV4-1 and TRBJ2-2; 11 bases map to TRBD2. Germline V gene sequence: CDR1 MGHRA, CDR2 YSYEKL. The CDR3 covers 20 residues. Trimming removed 0 bases from V and 0 bases from J; junction bases left unmatched: 9. CDR3 DNA sequence: TGCGCCAGCAGCCAAGATCGTATCCTAGCGGGGGGCCCGAACACCGGGGAGCTGTTTTTT. Protein sequence: CASSQDRILAGGPNTGELFF.